Listed below are T cell receptor beta chains from one sample, sequenced in a study of shared clonotypes between healthy human individuals. Assay used: immunoSEQ multiplex PCR; TCRdb lists only in-frame clones, some missing. This table has hundreds of thousands of clones, approximately 96% appearing once. Sequencing was performed on naive CD8+ T cells sorted from blood. These TCRs come from a woman aged 25-40 years in good health. The CDR3 runs from the conserved cysteine through the conserved F or W. Each record gives: V gene, D gene, clone size, J gene, CDR3 DNA, CDR3 protein. A D gene is named only where the DNA matches it firmly. Clone size, where shown, is once, few, many, or a class for clones that have expanded.

v_call: TRBV27; d_call: -; clone_size: once; j_call: TRBJ2-7; cdr3_nt: TGTGCCAGCAGGCCCGGGATTAGCTACGAGCAGTACTTC; cdr3_aa: CASRPGISYEQYF
v_call: TRBV2; d_call: TRBD1; clone_size: -; j_call: TRBJ2-7; cdr3_nt: TGTGCCAGCAGTGAGGACAGGACGCGTGCCTACGAGCAGTACTTC; cdr3_aa: CASSEDRTRAYEQYF
v_call: TRBV5-6; d_call: -; clone_size: -; j_call: TRBJ2-3; cdr3_nt: TGTGCCAGCAGCTTGTTAACAACGCAGTATTTT; cdr3_aa: CASSLLTTQYF
v_call: TRBV5-6; d_call: TRBD1; clone_size: -; j_call: TRBJ2-7; cdr3_nt: TGTGCCAGCAGCTTGGGGGACAGGGTAGCCGAGCAGTACTTC; cdr3_aa: CASSLGDRVAEQYF
v_call: TRBV13; d_call: TRBD1; clone_size: -; j_call: TRBJ2-1; cdr3_nt: TGTGCCAGCAGCGCCTTGGGGACAGGGTCAAATGAGCAGTTCTTC; cdr3_aa: CASSALGTGSNEQFF
v_call: TRBV27; d_call: TRBD2; clone_size: -; j_call: TRBJ2-2; cdr3_nt: TGTGCCAGCAGTTTATTACGTCTAGCGGGAGTTCCCGGGGAGCTGTTTTTT; cdr3_aa: CASSLLRLAGVPGELFF
v_call: TRBV4-1; d_call: -; clone_size: -; j_call: TRBJ1-4; cdr3_nt: TGCGCCAGCAGCCATGGAGGGCTGGGTGCAAAACTGTTTTTT; cdr3_aa: CASSHGGLGAKLFF
v_call: TRBV28; d_call: -; clone_size: -; j_call: TRBJ2-7; cdr3_nt: TGTGCCAGCAGTCGCCCGGCGGAAATGGGACGGGTCTCCTACGAGCAGTACTTC; cdr3_aa: CASSRPAEMGRVSYEQYF
v_call: TRBV6-1; d_call: -; clone_size: -; j_call: TRBJ2-7; cdr3_nt: TGTGCCAGCAGTGACAGGGGTGCCTACGAGCAGTACTTC; cdr3_aa: CASSDRGAYEQYF
v_call: TRBV19; d_call: -; clone_size: -; j_call: TRBJ1-1; cdr3_nt: TGTGCCAGTAGTATCGAAGGGGCCACTGAAGCTTTCTTT; cdr3_aa: CASSIEGATEAFF
v_call: TRBV28; d_call: -; clone_size: -; j_call: TRBJ2-7; cdr3_nt: TGTGCCAGCAGTTCAACAGGGACTACTATGATCTACGAGCAGTACTTC; cdr3_aa: CASSSTGTTMIYEQYF
v_call: TRBV13; d_call: -; clone_size: -; j_call: TRBJ2-7; cdr3_nt: TGTGCCAGCAGCTTATCAGGTACCTACGAGCAGTACTTC; cdr3_aa: CASSLSGTYEQYF
v_call: TRBV13; d_call: TRBD2; clone_size: -; j_call: TRBJ2-5; cdr3_nt: TGTGCCAGCCGGACTAGCGGGAACCAAGAGACCCAGTACTTC; cdr3_aa: CASRTSGNQETQYF
v_call: TRBV7-8; d_call: -; clone_size: -; j_call: TRBJ2-7; cdr3_nt: TGTGCCAGCAGCACCCCGACAGACTACGAGCAGTACTTC; cdr3_aa: CASSTPTDYEQYF
v_call: TRBV29-1; d_call: -; clone_size: -; j_call: TRBJ1-1; cdr3_nt: TGCAGCGTTCTCAGGGAGGGGTACACTGAAGCTTTCTTT; cdr3_aa: CSVLREGYTEAFF
v_call: TRBV27; d_call: -; clone_size: -; j_call: TRBJ2-7; cdr3_nt: TGTGCCAGCACCGGACCCGCGGGCGAGCAGTACTTC; cdr3_aa: CASTGPAGEQYF
v_call: TRBV27; d_call: -; clone_size: once; j_call: TRBJ2-7; cdr3_nt: TGTGCCAGCAGTTTATCCTTCGCCTACGAGCAGTACTTC; cdr3_aa: CASSLSFAYEQYF